This TCR beta chain is from a study of beta chain features in type 1 diabetes. As every portion of the isolated RNA was reverse transcribed, the sequencing read expressed TCRB transcripts. Measured with immunoSEQ multiplex PCR; TCRdb has only the in-frame clones, and not every one. The sample holds 860,000 or so clones, around a sixth seen once. This CDR3 is built from 16 residues. V gave up 5 bases and J gave up 1 base; unmatched junction bases: 10. CDR1 is SEHNR and CDR2 is FQNEAQ in the germline V gene (reference sequence). Sequencing was carried out using naive CD4+ T cells from blood. This receptor was obtained from a woman younger than 35 in good health. This chain joins TRBV7-9 and TRBJ1-1; 7 nucleotides match TRBD1. The DNA for the CDR3 is TGTGCCAGCAGCAAGACAGGGTCGGGAACGAACACTGAAGCTTTCTTT. It encodes CASSKTGSGTNTEAFF.